Below, one T cell receptor beta chain is given with its context. The entry originates in a study of cytomegalovirus exposure and HLA in healthy donors. V shed 3 bases, J shed 2 bases, and the junction held 13 bases outside the gene matches. CDR1 is KGHSH, CDR2 LQKENI, per germline. The CDR3 runs 18 residues. Amplification used 60 Vbeta primers and 13 Jbeta primers. The data were produced by immunoSEQ multiplex PCR, yet TCRdb's version contains in-frame clones alone and is incomplete. The sample yields about 220,000 clones, roughly 80% seen once. What was sequenced was PBMCs. This clonotype was obtained from a woman in her thirties or forties in good health and CMV-seropositive. V gene TRBV18 combines with J gene TRBJ2-7, with 10 bases identical to TRBD1. CDR3: CASSPPGQGMRSAYEQYF. CDR3 sequence (DNA): TGTGCCAGCTCACCCCCGGGACAGGGGATGCGCTCGGCCTACGAGCAGTACTTC.